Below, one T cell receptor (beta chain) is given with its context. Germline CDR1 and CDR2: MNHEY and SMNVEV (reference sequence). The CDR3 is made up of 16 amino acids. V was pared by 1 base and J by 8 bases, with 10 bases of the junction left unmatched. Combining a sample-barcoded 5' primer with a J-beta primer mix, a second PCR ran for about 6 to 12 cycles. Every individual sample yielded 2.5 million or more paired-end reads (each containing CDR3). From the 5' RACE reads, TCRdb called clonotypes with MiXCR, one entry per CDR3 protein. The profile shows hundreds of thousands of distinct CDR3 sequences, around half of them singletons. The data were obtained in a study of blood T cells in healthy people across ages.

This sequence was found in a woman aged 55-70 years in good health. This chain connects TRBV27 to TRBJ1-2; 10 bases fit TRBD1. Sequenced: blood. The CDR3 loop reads CASSLFLGQGPLGYTF. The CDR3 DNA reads TGTGCCAGCAGTTTATTTCTGGGACAGGGGCCTTTGGGCTACACCTTC.